This T cell receptor beta chain originates from a study of blood T cell repertoires in COVID-19. Background on the study: Collection of acute and convalescent COVID-19 samples took place in the United States, Italy and Spain. T cells, B-cell-depleted T cells, or PBMCs supplied cDNA or gDNA.

The authors' processing: The authors estimated nucleated cell counts from reference gene primer amplification. The table came from immunoSEQ multiplex PCR; TCRdb's copy has only in-frame clones and leaves some out. The V and J calls and clone size are taken from that table; D and trimming were inferred from the DNA. The data hold 130,000 to 150,000 clones, with under 90% observed a single time. This clone was picked up a small number of times. This sequence was found in a human donor in a cohort sampled during active COVID-19. Sequencing was done on a sample of peripheral blood.

The CDR3 nucleotides read TGTGCCAGCAGCGTTGACTCCTCCCCGGACTATGGCTACACCTTC. Its protein product is CASSVDSSPDYGYTF. This rearrangement joins TRBV9 to TRBJ1-2; no firm D call. The germline V gene encodes CDR1 SGDLS and CDR2 YYNGEE. This CDR3 spans 15 amino acids. V lost 2 bases, J lost 3 bases, and 14 bases lay in between.